The rows below give T cell receptor beta chains drawn from one sample of a study of blood T cell repertoires in COVID-19. Produced via immunoSEQ multiplex PCR; TCRdb's table is partial and in-frame only. This sample carries about 40,000 clones, over 75% of them seen once, and the ten largest clones take 30% to 40%. The sequenced material came from peripheral blood. Receptors were obtained from a man older than 75 with active or convalescent COVID-19. Each CDR3 is given with its conserved first and last residue. A D gene is named only where the DNA matches it firmly. Clone size appears in some rows only: once, few, many, or a class for an expanded clone.

clone_size	v_call	j_call	d_call	cdr3_nt	cdr3_aa
.	TRBV9	TRBJ1-3	TRBD1	TGTGCCAGCAGCGCGAACAGGGGGCCGGGAAACACCATATATTTT	CASSANRGPGNTIYF
.	TRBV7-3	TRBJ2-1	.	TGTGCCAGCAGCCCACAGGGTCTGGGATACAATGAGCAGTTCTTC	CASSPQGLGYNEQFF
.	TRBV5-6	TRBJ2-3	.	TGTGCCAGCAGCTCGACGACAGGACTTAGCACAGATACGCAGTATTTT	CASSSTTGLSTDTQYF
.	TRBV28	TRBJ1-2	TRBD1	TGTGCCAGCAGTAACACAGGGGCCCGAACGGGTGGCTACACCTTC	CASSNTGARTGGYTF
.	TRBV28	TRBJ2-7	.	TGTGCCAGCAGTTCTGGGCAATCCTACGAGCAGTACTTC	CASSSGQSYEQYF
few	TRBV5-1	TRBJ2-1	TRBD2	TGCGCCAGCAGCTTGTATACCCAAAGCGGGGTTAGCTCCTACAATGAGCAGTTCTTC	CASSLYTQSGVSSYNEQFF
.	TRBV6-6	TRBJ1-2	.	TGTGCCAGCAGTTATCAGAAATACACCTTC	CASSYQKYTF
.	TRBV11-2	TRBJ1-3	.	TGTGCCAGCAGCTTAACACCGGGAGCCGGAAACACCATATATTTT	CASSLTPGAGNTIYF
once	TRBV27	TRBJ2-1	TRBD1	TGTGCCAGCAGTTTTGACAGGGGCTACAATGAGCAGTTCTTC	CASSFDRGYNEQFF
few	TRBV28	TRBJ1-1	TRBD1	TGTGCCAGCCCTCCCCCTTACAGGGGGCAGGGGAACACTGAAGCTTTCTTT	CASPPPYRGQGNTEAFF
.	TRBV29-1	TRBJ2-7	TRBD2	TGCAGCGTTGAAGGCTCTAGCGGGAGGGCCGGCGAGCAGTACTTC	CSVEGSSGRAGEQYF
.	TRBV18	TRBJ2-5	.	TGTGCCAGCTCACCACCGGCCGCCCAAGAGACCCAGTACTTC	CASSPPAAQETQYF
.	TRBV9	TRBJ2-1	.	TGTGCCAGCAGCGTAGGGGGGGACAGCTCCTACAATGAGCAGTTCTTC	CASSVGGDSSYNEQFF
once	TRBV3-1/TRBV3-2	TRBJ2-2	.	TGTGCCAGCAGCCTTAGCGGCACCGGGGAGCTGTTTTTT	CASSLSGTGELFF
.	TRBV5-1	TRBJ1-6	.	TGCGCCAGCAGCCTCCTGGGGCAGGCCCCTAATTCACCCCTCCACTTT	CASSLLGQAPNSPLHF
.	TRBV28	TRBJ1-2	.	TGTGCCAGCAGTTTATACCCTTCCGGAGAGTCTGGCTACACCTTC	CASSLYPSGESGYTF
.	TRBV28	TRBJ1-3	TRBD1	TGTGCCAGCAGAAGCCCGGGACAGTTAACCTCTGGAAACACCATATATTTT	CASRSPGQLTSGNTIYF
.	TRBV3-1/TRBV3-2	TRBJ2-3	TRBD2	TGTGCCAGCAGCCATAGCGGGAGTACGCCAGATACGCAGTATTTT	CASSHSGSTPDTQYF
few	TRBV18	TRBJ2-7	TRBD1	TGTGCCAGCTCCCCCGGGACAGGGGTTCACGAGCAGTACTTC	CASSPGTGVHEQYF
.	TRBV6-4	TRBJ2-6	.	TGTGCCAGCATTGAATCTGGTAGCCCCTCTGGGGCCAACGTCCTGACTTTC	CASIESGSPSGANVLTF
.	TRBV19	TRBJ2-1	.	TGTGCCAGTAGTATAAGCCGGGAAACAAGGCGCGGTGAGCAGTTCTTC	CASSISRETRRGEQFF
.	TRBV28	TRBJ1-4	.	TGTGCCAGCAGCCCCGGGAACGCAAATTCTAATGAAAAACTGTTTTTT	CASSPGNANSNEKLFF
few	TRBV11-2	TRBJ2-7	.	TGTGCCAGCAGCTTAGGGACTGCCCACGAGCAGTACTTC	CASSLGTAHEQYF
.	TRBV10-3	TRBJ1-4	.	TGTGCCATCAGTGAGGGGGGCGGTGAAAAACTGTTTTTT	CAISEGGGEKLFF
.	TRBV6-6	TRBJ2-7	.	TGTGCCAGCAGTTACCCGACAGGTTCCTCCTACGAGCAGTACTTC	CASSYPTGSSYEQYF
few	TRBV4-1	TRBJ1-5	TRBD1	TGCGCCAGCAGCCAAGGACAGGGGGATCAGCCCCAGCATTTT	CASSQGQGDQPQHF
.	TRBV7-3	TRBJ2-3	TRBD1	TGTGCCAGCAGCGCAGGGACAGCATTATCGGATACGCAGTATTTT	CASSAGTALSDTQYF
.	TRBV5-1	TRBJ2-7	.	TGCGCCAGCGAAGGCAGGGGGGTCTACGAGCAGTACTTC	CASEGRGVYEQYF
.	TRBV19	TRBJ2-7	TRBD2	TGTGCCAGTAGAGGACTAGCGGGGACCTACGAGCAGTACTTC	CASRGLAGTYEQYF
.	TRBV10-2	TRBJ1-5	TRBD1	TGCGCCAGCAGTTACAGGGGTAGCAATCAGCCCCAGCATTTT	CASSYRGSNQPQHF
.	TRBV7-2	TRBJ2-1	.	TGTGCCAGCAGCTTAGACCCGGACAATGAGCGGTTCTTC	CASSLDPDNERFF
once	TRBV11-2	TRBJ1-5	.	TGTGCCAGCAGCTCAGATCGGGATCAGCCCCAGCATTTT	CASSSDRDQPQHF
.	TRBV20-1	TRBJ2-7	.	TGCAGTGTCCAGCAGGGTAACGAGCAGTACTTC	CSVQQGNEQYF
.	TRBV23-1	TRBJ1-1	.	TGCGCCAGCAGTATTAGACAGGTCCAGAACACTGAAGCTTTCTTT	CASSIRQVQNTEAFF
few	TRBV2	TRBJ1-5	TRBD1	TGTGCCAGCAGCAGACAGGGGGATCAGCCCCAGCATTTT	CASSRQGDQPQHF
.	TRBV5-8	TRBJ1-4	TRBD1	TGTGCCAGCAATAACAGGGGGCTGAATGAAAAACTGTTTTTT	CASNNRGLNEKLFF
.	TRBV28	TRBJ2-7	TRBD2	TGTGCCAGCAGTTTAAGGACTAGTGAGCAGTACTTC	CASSLRTSEQYF
once	TRBV6-6	TRBJ1-1	TRBD1	TGTGCCAGCAGTTACCCACGACAGGGTAAAACCACTGAAGCTTTCTTT	CASSYPRQGKTTEAFF
.	TRBV19	TRBJ2-5	.	TGTGCCAGTAGTATCCACCCGTCTATAGGGGAGTACTTC	CASSIHPSIGEYF
.	TRBV7-8	TRBJ1-1	.	TGTGCCAGCAGCTATGCCGGGACACTGAACACTGAAGCTTTCTTT	CASSYAGTLNTEAFF
.	TRBV6-5	TRBJ2-1	.	TGTGCACTGGCGGGACTGTGGAGCTCCTACAATGAGCAGTTCTTC	CALAGLWSSYNEQFF